The 30 T cell receptor beta chains below all came from one sample that was sequenced in a study of cytomegalovirus exposure and HLA in healthy donors. The PCR made use of 60 Vbeta and 13 Jbeta primers. The assay was immunoSEQ multiplex PCR, and TCRdb's table has in-frame clones only and misses some. The sample consists of tens of thousands of clones, about 80% of them appearing once. The source material was PBMCs. These receptors came from a male donor in good health and CMV-seronegative.

This clone occurred once. The chain is built from TRBV7-2 and TRBJ1-1, with 7 bases identical to TRBD1. The CDR3 is made up of 14 amino acids. CDR1 and CDR2 from the germline V gene are SGHTA and FQGNSA. Trimming cost V 5 bases and J 1 base; bases outside gene matches: 4. The CDR3 reads CASSLGQTNTEAFF. Here the CDR3 DNA reads TGTGCCAGCAGCCTGGGACAGACGAACACTGAAGCTTTCTTT.

The chain recombines TRBV19 with TRBJ1-2; 12 bases map to TRBD1. The CDR3 is made up of 14 amino acids. CDR1 and CDR2 from the germline V gene are LNHDA and SQIVND (reference sequence). V shed 7 bases and J 5 bases; nucleotides not matched to a gene: 5. The CDR3 protein is CASTRDRGPYGYTF. The CDR3 DNA reads as TGTGCCAGTACTCGGGACAGGGGGCCTTATGGCTACACCTTC.

The V call is TRBV7-2, the J call TRBJ2-3, with 7 bases that match TRBD2. The CDR3 has 16 residues. The trim removed 5 bases at V and 0 bases at J, leaving 8 bases unmatched. CDR1 is SGHTA, CDR2 FQGNSA, per germline. The CDR3 reads CASSLGAGPSTDTQYF. The CDR3 DNA follows: TGTGCCAGCAGCCTTGGAGCGGGACCTAGCACAGATACGCAGTATTTT. Variable domain in full (rest from reference TRBV7-2 and TRBJ2-3): GAGVSQSPSNKVTEKGKDVELRCDPISGHTALYWYRQSLGQGLEFLIYFQGNSAPDKSGLPSDRFSAERTGGSVSTLTIQRTQQEDSAVYLCASSLGAGPSTDTQYFGPGTRLTVL.

The chain links TRBV4-1 to TRBJ2-3; 7 positions match TRBD1. Unmatched junction bases numbered 18, after V lost 3 bases and J lost 0 bases. Germline V lookup: CDR1 MGHRA, CDR2 YSYEKL. This CDR3 is 20 amino acids long. This chain's CDR3 is CASSQLPGTAYTTSTDTQYF. The CDR3 DNA reads TGCGCCAGCAGCCAGCTCCCGGGGACAGCCTATACGACTAGCACAGATACGCAGTATTTT.

CDR3 sequence: CAISRDSSDYGYTF. The CDR3 DNA is TGTGCCATCAGTCGGGACTCCTCTGACTATGGCTACACCTTC. The J gene is TRBJ1-2, the V gene TRBV10-3; D is possibly TRBD1 (5 bases). V was trimmed by 5 bases and J by 3 bases, leaving 13 bases between them. Germline CDR1 and CDR2: ENHRY and SYGVKD. The CDR3 spans 14 residues.

CDR3 DNA sequence: TGTGCCAGCAGCTTAGGGACAAGTACTGAAGCTTTCTTT. It specifies CASSLGTSTEAFF. The chain uses TRBV7-9 and TRBJ1-1, with a weak D call TRBD1 (5 bases). V dropped 1 base and J dropped 5 bases, with 8 bases sitting between them. The CDR3 has 13 amino acids. Germline-derived CDR1 and CDR2 are SEHNR and FQNEAQ (reference sequence). Full variable domain (rest looked up from reference TRBV7-9 and TRBJ1-1): DTGVSQNPRHKITKRGQNVTFRCDPISEHNRLYWYRQTLGQGPEFLTYFQNEAQLEKSRLLSDRFSAERPKGSFSTLEIQRTEQGDSAMYLCASSLGTSTEAFFGQGTRLTVV.

The chain uses TRBV2 and TRBJ2-1; 8 nucleotides agree with TRBD2. Germline CDR1 and CDR2: SNHLY and FYNNEI. Trimming took 4 bases from V and 1 from J; bases not matched to a gene: 3. The CDR3 extends over 15 amino acids. This chain's CDR3 is CASSVGGGSYNEQFF. CDR3 nucleotides: TGTGCCAGCAGTGTGGGCGGGGGGTCCTACAATGAGCAGTTCTTC.

The chain is built from TRBV7-2 and TRBJ2-3; 13 bases agree with TRBD2. Trimming removed 5 bases from V and 1 base from J; junction bases left unmatched: 6. CDR3 size: 17 residues. Germline values: CDR1 SGHTA, CDR2 FQGNSA. CDR3 sequence (DNA): TGTGCCAGCAGCCCAGGGGGGACTAGCGGGGGCACAGATACGCAGTATTTT. This codes for CASSPGGTSGGTDTQYF.

The V and J genes are TRBV28 and TRBJ2-1; 13 bases agree with TRBD2. V trimming: 5 bases; J trimming: 7 bases; junction bases outside the gene matches: 14. This CDR3 comprises 18 residues. Germline values: CDR1 MDHEN, CDR2 SYDVKM. The CDR3 DNA sequence: TGTGCCAGCAGTACCGGACTAGCGGGGGCCTACCGGGGAAATGAGCAGTTCTTC. It specifies CASSTGLAGAYRGNEQFF.

The genes are TRBV6-5 and TRBJ1-2; 8 bases match TRBD1. The junction had 9 bases not matched to a gene; V was cut back by 5 bases and J by 10 bases. This CDR3 comprises 13 residues. Germline-derived CDR1 and CDR2 are MNHEY and SVGAGI. The CDR3 spells CASSPGQAFPYTF. DNA of the CDR3: TGTGCCAGCAGTCCGGGACAGGCATTTCCCTACACCTTC.

V gene TRBV5-8 combines with J gene TRBJ1-1, with D possibly being TRBD1 (5 bases). Germline loops: CDR1 SGHTS, CDR2 YDEGEE. The CDR3 consists of 14 residues. Trimming cost V 5 bases and J 3 bases, with 14 bases left between them. The CDR3 sequence is CASSMGGADTEAFF. The CDR3 DNA is TGTGCCAGCAGTATGGGAGGGGCGGACACTGAAGCTTTCTTT.

The CDR3 DNA is TGTGCCTGGAGCAGGGACAGGACTGAAACTAATGAAAAACTGTTTTTT. It yields the protein CAWSRDRTETNEKLFF. The chain combines TRBV30 with TRBJ1-4; 8 positions agree with TRBD1. Per germline, CDR1 GTSNPN and CDR2 SVGIG (reference sequence). The V and J ends lost 3 bases and 1 base, in that order; junction bases with no gene match: 7. This CDR3 is 16 amino acids long.

J is TRBJ2-7 and V is TRBV19, with TRBD1 matching 10 bases. The CDR3 contains 15 residues. CDR1 is LNHDA, CDR2 SQIVND, per germline (reference sequence). Trimming at V came to 5 bases and at J to 7 bases, leaving 11 bases not matched to a gene. The CDR3 coding sequence is TGTGCCAGTAGTCTCCGGGACAGGGGTTTGGGTGAGCAGTACTTC. Translated: CASSLRDRGLGEQYF.

This clone was detected a few times. The chain recombines TRBV27 with TRBJ1-1, with 7 positions matching TRBD1. The CDR3 extends over 14 amino acids. Germline lookup yields CDR1 MNHEY and CDR2 SMNVEV (reference sequence). The V segment lost 7 bases and the J segment 0 bases; nucleotides outside the gene matches: 5. CDR3 region: CASKTGTVNTEAFF. DNA of the CDR3: TGTGCCAGCAAGACCGGGACAGTGAACACTGAAGCTTTCTTT.

The chain combines TRBV7-2 with TRBJ2-6; D is uncertain. Germline V gives CDR1 SGHTA, CDR2 FQGNSA. Trimming cost V 1 base and J 0 bases, with 7 bases left between them. The CDR3 covers 16 residues. CDR3 protein: CASSLGPSSGANVLTF. The CDR3 bases are TGTGCCAGCAGCTTAGGCCCGAGCTCTGGGGCCAACGTCCTGACTTTC.

V is TRBV28 and J is TRBJ2-2, with 8 bases that match TRBD1. Germline loops: CDR1 MDHEN, CDR2 SYDVKM. CDR3 length: 18 amino acids. V trimming: 4 bases; J trimming: 7 bases; junction bases outside the gene matches: 17. The CDR3: CASSWLQLRTGLGGELFF. CDR3 nucleotide sequence: TGTGCCAGCAGTTGGCTTCAGTTGCGGACAGGGCTGGGCGGGGAGCTGTTTTTT.

The chain joins TRBV5-6 to TRBJ2-3; TRBD2 might be the D (7 bases). Germline lookup yields CDR1 SGHDT and CDR2 YYEEEE. This CDR3 has 15 residues. Trimming stripped 1 base from V and 4 bases from J, with 13 bases between. The CDR3 DNA reads TGTGCCAGCAGCTTGTTTCGGGGGGCCCCAGATACGCAGTATTTT. It specifies CASSLFRGAPDTQYF.

The V call is TRBV5-1, the J call TRBJ1-1; possibly TRBD1 for D (5 bases). The CDR3 has 12 amino acids. Germline loops: CDR1 SGHRS, CDR2 YFSETQ. Trimming left V 2 bases short and J 10 bases short, with 12 bases between. In DNA, the CDR3 is TGCGCCAGCAGCTTAAGCGGGACCGGAGCTTTCTTT. Its translation is CASSLSGTGAFF.

The chain couples TRBV6-5 to TRBJ1-1; a weak D match, TRBD1 (5 bases). This CDR3 contains 15 residues. Germline CDR1 MNHEY, CDR2 SVGAGI. Trimming cost V 2 bases and J 0 bases, with 10 bases left between them. The CDR3 sequence: CASSYGGILNTEAFF. CDR3 bases: TGTGCCAGCAGTTACGGGGGGATACTGAACACTGAAGCTTTCTTT.

Details on this clone: A read error may produce the germline difference seen at one junction end. This rearrangement joins TRBV7-9 to TRBJ2-4; D is perhaps TRBD2 (5 bases). CDR1 is SEHNR and CDR2 is FQNEAQ in the germline V gene (reference sequence). The CDR3 sequence is 14 residues long. The CDR3 DNA is TGTGCCAGCAGCTTTGAGCTAGCCAAAAACAGTCAGTACTTC. It encodes CASSFELAKNSQYF.

V usage is TRBV27 and J usage is TRBJ1-6, with 8 bases identical to TRBD1. Unmatched junction bases numbered 6, after V lost 2 bases and J lost 9 bases. Germline V lookup: CDR1 MNHEY, CDR2 SMNVEV (reference sequence). This CDR3 spans 15 amino acids. The CDR3 loop is CASSLQGAMGSPLHF. The CDR3 bases are TGTGCCAGCAGTTTACAGGGGGCCATGGGTTCACCCCTCCACTTT.

In this sample, this clone turned up a few times. The rearrangement uses TRBV9 and TRBJ2-2; 8 bases are a match to TRBD2. The CDR3 has 14 amino acids. With V trimmed by 4 bases and J by 6 bases, 5 bases remained unmatched. Looked up from germline, CDR1 is SGDLS and CDR2 is YYNGEE. The DNA for the CDR3 is TGTGCCAGCAGCCCGAAAGCGGGGGCCGGGGAGCTGTTTTTT. Translation: CASSPKAGAGELFF.

This clone occurred a few times. This chain joins TRBV6-1 and TRBJ2-7; D is unresolved. Germline-derived CDR1 and CDR2 are MNHNS and SASEGT. The CDR3 has 13 amino acids. The V and J ends lost 1 base and 7 bases respectively, with 11 bases between them. For the CDR3, the DNA is TGTGCCAGCAGTGAAGGACTGGCTCGGGAGCAGTACTTC. The encoded protein is CASSEGLAREQYF.

The rearrangement links TRBV15 to TRBJ2-3; TRBD2 matches 7 bases. This CDR3 spans 15 amino acids. V trimming: 0 bases; J trimming: 5 bases; junction bases outside the gene matches: 5. Germline-derived CDR1 and CDR2 are LNHNV and YYDKDF (reference sequence). CDR3 DNA sequence: TGTGCCACCAGCAGAGATCTTACGGGAGGAGATACGCAGTATTTT. Protein sequence: CATSRDLTGGDTQYF.

The chain links TRBV10-3 to TRBJ2-1; 9 nucleotides align to TRBD1. The CDR3 is made up of 17 amino acids. CDR1 is ENHRY, CDR2 SYGVKD, per germline. The junction had 20 bases not matched to a gene; V was cut back by 11 bases and J by 6 bases. The CDR3 DNA sequence: TGTGCCGCCAGGAGCTTTGAGACAGGGGGTAGGTTCAATGAGCAGTTCTTC. This codes for CAARSFETGGRFNEQFF.

This clone has a handful of counts. The rearrangement uses TRBV18 and TRBJ1-2; TRBD1 agrees at 10 bases. The germline CDR1 and CDR2 sequences are KGHSH and LQKENI. CDR3 size: 13 residues. J was trimmed by 13 bases and V by 2 bases; bases with no gene match: 7. The CDR3 nucleotides read TGTGCCAGCTCACCAGCGAGGGACAGGGGTGGCACCTTC. The encoded protein is CASSPARDRGGTF.

The J gene is TRBJ1-4, the V gene TRBV20-1, with TRBD1 matching 7 bases. Germline V gives CDR1 DFQATT, CDR2 SNEGSKA (reference sequence). CDR3 length: 11 amino acids. Trimming cost V 3 bases and J 12 bases; bases outside gene matches: 4. The CDR3 loop is CSASRQGELFF. For the CDR3, the DNA is TGCAGTGCTAGTAGACAGGGAGAACTGTTTTTT.

This clone was observed once. The J gene is TRBJ1-6, the V gene TRBV6-6; no firm D call. There are 16 residues in the CDR3. The V end was cut by 5 bases, the J end by 4 bases, with 15 bases between. CDR1 is MNHNY and CDR2 is SVGAGI in the germline V gene (reference sequence). CDR3 region: CASSLGRQVYNSPLHF. CDR3 nucleotides: TGTGCCAGCAGTCTTGGGCGACAAGTGTATAATTCACCCCTCCACTTT.

This chain joins TRBV7-9 and TRBJ2-3; D is ambiguous. Germline CDR1 SEHNR, CDR2 FQNEAQ (reference sequence). The CDR3 length is 14 residues. V shed 5 bases and J shed 1 base, with 10 bases lying between them. The CDR3 DNA follows: TGTGCCAGCAGCCACACCCAGGGCACAGATACGCAGTATTTT. Encoded protein: CASSHTQGTDTQYF.

The chain has TRBV7-9 and TRBJ2-3; D is possibly TRBD2 (6 bases). With 4 bases removed from V and 2 bases from J, the gap between germline ends came to 22 bases. This CDR3 has 18 residues. Per the germline V gene, CDR1 is SEHNR and CDR2 is FQNEAQ (reference sequence). This CDR3 is CASSSEAGRNRFTDTQYF. The CDR3 coding sequence is TGTGCCAGCAGCTCAGAAGCCGGGAGAAATCGTTTCACAGATACGCAGTATTTT.